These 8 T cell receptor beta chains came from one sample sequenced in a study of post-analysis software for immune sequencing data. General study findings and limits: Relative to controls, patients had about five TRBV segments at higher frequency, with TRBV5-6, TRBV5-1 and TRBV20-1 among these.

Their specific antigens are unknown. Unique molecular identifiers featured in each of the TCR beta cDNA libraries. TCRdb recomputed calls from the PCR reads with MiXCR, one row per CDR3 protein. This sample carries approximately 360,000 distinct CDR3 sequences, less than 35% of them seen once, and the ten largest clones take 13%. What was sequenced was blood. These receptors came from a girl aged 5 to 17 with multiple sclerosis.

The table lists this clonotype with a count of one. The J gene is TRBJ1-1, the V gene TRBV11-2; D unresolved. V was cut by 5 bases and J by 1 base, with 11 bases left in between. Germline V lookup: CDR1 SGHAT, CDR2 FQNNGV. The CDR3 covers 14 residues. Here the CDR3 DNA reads TGTGCCAGCAGCCCACCTAGGCAGAACACTGAAGCTTTCTTT. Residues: CASSPPRQNTEAFF.

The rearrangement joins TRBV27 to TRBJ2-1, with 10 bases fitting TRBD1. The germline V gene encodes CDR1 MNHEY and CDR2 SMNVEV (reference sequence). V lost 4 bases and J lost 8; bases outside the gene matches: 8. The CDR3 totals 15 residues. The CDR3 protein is CASSSRDRGYDEQFF. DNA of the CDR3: TGTGCCAGCAGTTCCCGGGACAGGGGTTACGATGAGCAGTTCTTC.

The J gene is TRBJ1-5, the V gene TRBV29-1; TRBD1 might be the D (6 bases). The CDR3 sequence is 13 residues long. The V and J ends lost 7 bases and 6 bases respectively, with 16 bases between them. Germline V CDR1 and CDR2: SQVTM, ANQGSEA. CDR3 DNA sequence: TGCAGCGCCCTAGGGGGGGCGGGTCAGCCCCAGCATTTT. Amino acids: CSALGGAGQPQHF.

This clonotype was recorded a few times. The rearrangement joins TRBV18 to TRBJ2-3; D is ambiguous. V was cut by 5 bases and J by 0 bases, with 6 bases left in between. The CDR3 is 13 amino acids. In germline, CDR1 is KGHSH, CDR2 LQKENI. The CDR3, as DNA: TGTGCCAGCTCAGCAACTAGCACAGATACGCAGTATTTT. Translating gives CASSATSTDTQYF.

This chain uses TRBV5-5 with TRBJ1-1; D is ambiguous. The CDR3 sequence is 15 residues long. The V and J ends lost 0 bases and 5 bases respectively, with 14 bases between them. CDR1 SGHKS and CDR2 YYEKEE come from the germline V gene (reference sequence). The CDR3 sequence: CASSLADKGGTEAFF. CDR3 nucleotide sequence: TGTGCCAGCAGCTTGGCTGACAAGGGCGGGACTGAAGCTTTCTTT.

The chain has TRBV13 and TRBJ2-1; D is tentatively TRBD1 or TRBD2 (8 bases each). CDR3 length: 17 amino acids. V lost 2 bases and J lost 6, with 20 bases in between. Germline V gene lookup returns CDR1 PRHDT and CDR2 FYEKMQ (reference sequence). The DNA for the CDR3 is TGTGCCAGCAGCTTAACAGGGGGACTAGAGAAGGGCAATGAGCAGTTCTTC. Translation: CASSLTGGLEKGNEQFF.

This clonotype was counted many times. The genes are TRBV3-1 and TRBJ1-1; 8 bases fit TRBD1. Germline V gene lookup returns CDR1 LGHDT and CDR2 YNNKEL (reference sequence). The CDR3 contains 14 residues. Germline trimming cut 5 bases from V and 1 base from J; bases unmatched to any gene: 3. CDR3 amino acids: CASSSGQGNTEAFF. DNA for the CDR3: TGTGCCAGCAGCTCTGGACAGGGGAACACTGAAGCTTTCTTT.

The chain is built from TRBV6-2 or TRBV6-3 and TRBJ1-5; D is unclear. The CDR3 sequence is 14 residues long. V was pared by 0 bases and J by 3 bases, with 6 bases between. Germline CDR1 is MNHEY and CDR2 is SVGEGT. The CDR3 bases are TGTGCCAGCAGTTACTCAGCTTTCAATCAGCCCCAGCATTTT. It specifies CASSYSAFNQPQHF.